Each of the 9 T cell receptor beta chains below was sequenced from the same sample in a study of vaccination and CD4 T cells after COVID-19. Scientists ran DNA taken from cultured CD4+ T cells through the Oncomine TCR Beta short-read assay for sequencing. TCRdb reprocessed the PCR reads with MiXCR, giving one entry per CDR3 protein. The table lists about 5,700 distinct CDR3 sequences, around 32% of them singletons. For these TCRs, the target antigens are not known. As to treatment: approximately 9-day PBMC culture with coronavirus spike peptide pools or control peptides (ViraFEST assay). Unexposed donor CD4+ T cells predated the COVID-19 pandemic, collected 2011-2018. The sequencing sample was made of CD4+ T cells from blood, cultured in vitro. All receptors come from a human donor in good health.

V usage is TRBV7-2 and J usage is TRBJ2-1, with D possibly being TRBD1 or TRBD2 (5 bases each). The germline CDR1 and CDR2 sequences are SGHTA and FQGNSA. The CDR3 totals 16 residues. Trimming removed 2 bases at V and 0 bases at J, with 11 bases between. For the CDR3, the DNA is TGTGCCAGCAGCTTATCACGGGACCTCTCCTACAATGAGCAGTTCTTC. Translating gives CASSLSRDLSYNEQFF. Full variable domain (remainder filled in from reference TRBV7-2 and TRBJ2-1): GAGVSQSPSNKVTEKGKDVELRCDPISGHTALYWYRQSLGQGLEFLIYFQGNSAPDKSGLPSDRFSAERTGGSVSTLTIQRTQQEDSAVYLCASSLSRDLSYNEQFFGPGTRLTVL.

The sample holds a few counts of this clonotype. The chain is built from TRBV2 and TRBJ2-7; possibly TRBD1 or TRBD2 for D (5 bases each). Per the germline V gene, CDR1 is SNHLY and CDR2 is FYNNEI. Trimming shortened V by 6 bases and J by 3 bases, and 12 bases separated the two germline ends. The CDR3 totals 13 residues. CDR3 nucleotides: TGTGCCAGCAGGACAGAGGGGAGCTACGAGCAGTACTTC. This translates into CASRTEGSYEQYF.

CDR3 nucleotides: TGTGCCAGCAGCGTAATGGTGTACACTGAAGCTTTCTTT. Translating gives CASSVMVYTEAFF. The chain employs TRBV9 and TRBJ1-1; no clear D gene. Germline V gene sequence: CDR1 SGDLS, CDR2 YYNGEE. Trimming cost V 1 base and J 3 bases, with 7 bases left between them. The CDR3 covers 13 residues.

The chain employs TRBV18 and TRBJ1-2, with D maybe TRBD1 (5 bases). The CDR3 has 13 amino acids. Germline CDR1 and CDR2: KGHSH and LQKENI. The ends were cut back, 2 bases at V and 2 bases at J, with 6 bases in the middle. The CDR3 sequence is CASSPGANYGYTF. For the CDR3, the DNA is TGTGCCAGCTCACCAGGGGCCAACTATGGCTACACCTTC.

V is TRBV12-3 or TRBV12-4 and J is TRBJ1-2; tentatively, D is TRBD1 (5 bases). V was shortened by 5 bases and J by 0 bases, with 16 bases between the two germline ends. The CDR3 spans 16 residues. CDR3 protein: CASSPTSGATNYGYTF. For the CDR3, the DNA is TGTGCCAGCAGTCCGACGTCCGGGGCGACTAACTATGGCTACACCTTC.

The CDR3 region has the DNA TGTGCCAGCTCACCAGAAAGGCAAGAGACCCAGTACTTC. As protein: CASSPERQETQYF. The chain recombines TRBV18 with TRBJ2-5, with D unclear. Germline lookup yields CDR1 KGHSH and CDR2 LQKENI. V lost 2 bases, J lost 2 bases, and 6 bases lay in between. The CDR3 extends over 13 amino acids.

This clonotype was seen only a few times. The chain uses TRBV7-4 and TRBJ2-7, with D unclear. The germline V gene has CDR1 SGHVT and CDR2 SQSDAQ. The CDR3 has 15 residues. V lost 5 bases and J lost 0, with 14 bases in between. The CDR3 sequence: CASSRITHSSYEQYF. The CDR3 DNA reads as TGTGCCAGCAGCAGAATCACTCATAGCTCCTACGAGCAGTACTTC. Supplemented by reference TRBV7-4 and TRBJ2-7, the full variable domain reads GAGVSQSPRYKVAKRGRDVALRCDSISGHVTLYWYRQTLGQGSEVLTYSQSDAQRDKSGRPSGRFSAERPERSVSTLKIQRTEQGDSAVYLCASSRITHSSYEQYFGPGTRLTVT.

A remark on this clonotype: One base away lies a much larger clone, so this may be a sequencing read error. V usage is TRBV7-6 and J usage is TRBJ1-1; 7 bases agree with TRBD1. CDR1 and CDR2 (germline): SGHVS, FNYEAQ. V gave up 5 bases and J gave up 6 bases; unmatched junction bases: 6. CDR3 length: 13 residues. In DNA form, the CDR3 reads TGTGCCAGCAGCCAAGGGCAGGGGGCTGAAGCTTTCTTT. Protein sequence: CASSQGQGAEAFF.

This clonotype was seen more than once but under ten times. V gene TRBV20-1 combines with J gene TRBJ1-1; the D gene is possibly TRBD1 (6 bases). The length of the CDR3 is 14 residues. Trimming removed 2 bases from V and 2 bases from J, with 12 bases in between. Germline V gives CDR1 DFQATT, CDR2 SNEGSKA (reference sequence). The CDR3 region has the DNA TGCAGTGCTAGACCGGTTGGGGGCAACACTGAAGCTTTCTTT. Protein product: CSARPVGGNTEAFF.